This T cell receptor (beta chain) was sequenced in a study of T cell responses to AZD1222 COVID-19 vaccine. Trimming cost V 3 bases and J 0 bases, with 9 bases left between them. This CDR3 has 15 residues. The germline V gene has CDR1 KGHDR and CDR2 SFDVKD. To note about this clone: Its antigen is unknown.

Study-wide results and limits: Spike-specific TCR breadth rose after two AZD1222 doses, and depth rose as well. AZD1222 recipients seropositive at baseline numbered only six or seven. Donors were largely white British and mainly female; clonal diversity was possibly underestimated. Repertoire sampling happened only post peak T cell response.

Using immunoSEQ multiplex PCR, the repertoire was profiled, and TCRdb retains in-frame clones only, with some absent. This sample has about 120,000 clones; 80% to 90% occur once, and the top ten carry around 10%. Specimen: peripheral blood, collected on day 0 of MenACWY control vaccination. The chain couples TRBV24-1 to TRBJ2-3; D not certain. The clonotype originates from an adult in good health. This chain's CDR3 is CATSDRRDSTDTQYF. CDR3 coding DNA: TGTGCCACCAGTGATAGACGAGACAGCACAGATACGCAGTATTTT.